The text below deals with one TCR beta chain. Which antigen it targets is not known. It has no much larger one-base neighbor in the sample; base qualities were not kept. This record belongs to a study of cytomegalovirus exposure and HLA in healthy donors (dated by TCRdb to the late 2010s). At the level of the whole study: An earlier analysis of approximately 600 of the donors reported 250 to 300 Gb of sequence data and 117 million unique TCR beta sequences from 150 million to 200 million T cells. An earlier analysis of around 540 of the donors applied high-throughput TCR beta sequencing to assess whether each TCR beta V gene segment acted as functional or pseudogenic. On average, around 240,000 unique TCR beta nucleotide sequences were sequenced per donor among about 400 genotyped donors of the cohort, with around 19% of those sequences being non-productive. Every repertoire in the discovery cohort had been generated on one and the same sequencing platform. The study aimed to test whether cataloging public T cell receptors could reveal signatures of past pathogen exposure. A separate validation cohort of some 130 different subjects was used in addition to the roughly 720-subject first cohort. The number of donors typed differed by locus, with about 629-640 for A, B, C, DRB1 and DQB1, over 500 for DQA1, nearly 610 for DPA1, and 472 for DPB1. A later analysis re-analyzed previously published TCR beta repertoires from 600 to 850 donors and added high-resolution HLA genotyping to study TCR occurrence patterns. Donor age, sex, ethnicity and CMV serostatus were compiled alongside the repertoire data. High-throughput TCR immunosequencing, statistical association of individual TCRs with disease status, and machine learning were combined to predict cytomegalovirus infection status. About 300 gigabases of sequencing data and around 90 million unique TCR sequences made up an early release that covered under 750 HLA-typed donors. Of the roughly 430 genotyped donors, 65% to 90% fell in the genetic ancestry cluster associated with self-reported Caucasian donors. The study profiled the T cell repertoires of under 850 subjects by immunosequencing and related them to cytomegalovirus serostatus. HLA typing included class I and class II loci at four-digit resolution. A later genetic analysis took genome-wide SNP genotypes for 398 of the 666 donors and used that subset as a discovery cohort. Because of strong linkage in the cohort, roughly five DR-DQ haplotypes were treated as single units for association and clustering. The later analysis used no new phenotypic data to find candidate immune exposures, relying instead on TCR beta sequences and their occurrence across donors.

Libraries came from the immunoSEQ multiplex PCR assay. For the multiplex PCR, a mixture combining 60 forward primers for TCR Vbeta segments and 13 reverse primers for TCR Jbeta segments was used. The CDR3 region of rearranged TCR beta genes was amplified from genomic DNA with a multiplex PCR assay. Amplified TCR beta libraries were sequenced as 87-base-pair reads on the Illumina HiSeq System. For the original study's pipeline: Across the 500 to 850 repertoires, a later analysis counted some 80 million unique TCR beta chains, some 11 million of which were shared by at least two donors. Raw reads were error-corrected and collapsed into unique sequences with a nearest-neighbor algorithm that merged closely related sequences to remove PCR and sequencing errors. To assign V, D and J gene segments, CDR3 sequences were aligned to IMGT reference sequences. For a sequence to be retained, at least a six-nucleotide match to both a V gene segment and a J gene segment was required. A rearrangement counted as productive if the CDR3 had no stop codons and remained in frame with V and J, and every other rearrangement counted as non-productive. CDR3 was defined according to IMGT convention as the region running from the second conserved V-encoded cysteine to the conserved J-encoded phenylalanine. Sequences without an unambiguous match to a single V gene segment were excluded from the earlier analysis of several hundred of the donors. An earlier analysis of over 450 of the donors classified V segments as functional when productive rearrangements were above 56.7% and as segregating when the standard deviation between donors was above 5%. To diagnose cytomegalovirus status from the catalog of TCR beta chain sequences, a statistical classification framework was built. In a later analysis, V and J genes were assigned by comparing TCR nucleotide sequences against IMGT/GENE-DB human TR gene sequences. The TCRdist pipeline was used in a later analysis to assign CDR3 sequences and most-parsimonious VDJ recombination scenarios. In a later analysis, every TCR beta chain was defined by the combination of its CDR3 amino acid sequence and its V-gene family, and reads without a unique V-gene family were dropped. To address suspected cross-contamination and a sequencing artifact, a later analysis removed 450 to 700 highly shared, low-generation-probability nucleotide sequences. For each public chain, a later analysis derived a clonal expansion index from normalized ranks of inferred template counts within each repertoire. In a later analysis, generation probabilities were computed with a VDJ recombination model fitted to out-of-frame rearrangements, and the resulting probabilities were checked against IGoR. In a later analysis, TCR-TCR, TCR-HLA and TCR-CMV co-occurrence was scored with hypergeometric tests, and a repertoire-size bias correction was applied to TCR pairs. False discovery rates were estimated in a later analysis by permuting HLA or CMV assignments 20 times. In a later analysis, co-occurring TCRs were grouped using DBSCAN, with TCRdist sequence similarity added in when clustering inside HLA-allele-positive subsets. Co-occurrence clustering excluded repertoires with fewer than 30,000 or more than 120,000 public chains, plus five with anomalous nucleotide sharing. TCRdb obtained this table from immuneACCESS and retained in-frame rearrangements with V and J assigned. These tables miss some clones; where compared with another copy, unresolved V genes account for less than half of the shortfall, and the remainder is unexplained. That table gives V, J and clone size, and the DNA gave D and trimming. The sample records 200,000 to 250,000 clones, about 80% of which are singletons. In total, the top ten clones hold over 5% of the sample.

The CDR3 holds 13 amino acids from the cysteine to the phenylalanine. This entry keeps only the CDR3 DNA: 39 bases, framed from base 1. The germline V gene (reference sequence) sets CDR1 to SGHNT and CDR2 to YYREEE. V ends up 4 bases short and J 8 bases short, with an unmatched junction base count of 8. General conclusions and limits of the study: Several of the top co-occurrence clusters appeared to be linked to parvovirus B19, influenza, CMV and Epstein-Barr virus, according to a later analysis. A few of the identified cytomegalovirus-associated TCR beta chains were confirmed in vitro to be specific for cytomegalovirus antigens. Sequencing depth was assumed to be roughly uniform across donors in the presence/absence analyses, though that assumption may not hold. The authors suggested that the approach could potentially be generalized to other disease states and immunological phenotypes. Only TCR beta chains were sequenced in this cohort, and the absence of alpha or paired-chain data limited detectable features. Because some donors lacked HLA typing at each locus, the association tests relied only on the typed subset. For the cohort, immune exposure information was limited to CMV serostatus. In a later analysis, the rate of TCR association differed among HLA loci, with DRB1 alleles having the most associated TCRs and HLA-C alleles having the fewest. Across donors, most TCR sequences were observed very rarely, whereas some public TCRs were present in many individuals. Because counts were too low, 15 to 20 rarely observed V segments, including chromosome 9 orphons, were excluded from the earlier analysis of 587 of the donors. Because the 87-base-pair reads could not distinguish some IMGT-functional V segments, including TRBV6-2 and TRBV6-3, those segments were excluded. A further reported finding was that TCR beta sequences accurately predicted the HLA-A and HLA-B alleles for most subjects in the first cohort. In a later analysis, 15,000 to 20,000 TCR beta sequences were associated with specific HLA alleles at a false discovery rate of 0.05. A cluster of highly shared sequence variants was judged likely to be a technical artifact of the sequencing pipeline. Compared with the roughly 700-donor mean, donors in an Asian-associated ancestry cluster had fewer N-insertions in productive TCRs, according to a later genetic analysis. When HLA alleles, especially DR and DQ, strongly co-occurred, attributing TCR associations to individual alleles was difficult. A later analysis found that most CMV-associated TCR beta chains appeared HLA-restricted, with HLA associations seemingly driven largely by CMV exposure. Correlated functional status among segregating V segments might reflect linkage disequilibrium, but an unknown experimental factor could not be ruled out. In a later analysis, HLA-associated TCR beta chains were found to be more clonally expanded and to have lower generation probabilities than equally common non-associated chains. In both the original and validation cohorts, the classifier was reported to diagnose cytomegalovirus status with high specificity and sensitivity. Broadly in line with IMGT annotations, most TCR beta V segments showed up in productive rearrangements about 87% or about 30% of the time in an earlier analysis of several hundred of the donors. A later genetic analysis associated a missense DCLRE1C variant with V-gene and J-gene trimming of TCR beta chains, and an independent cohort replicated the association. The study listed over 150 TCR beta chains as associated with cytomegalovirus.

The cohort consisted of 600 to 750 healthy bone marrow donors. All cohort members were sampled while nominally healthy, although unrecorded immune exposures were likely present. The donor was CMV seropositive and was included in the group of 289 seropositive cohort members. Each donor provided a peripheral blood sample, and peripheral blood mononuclear cells were used for TCR beta sequencing. The Qiagen DNeasy Blood Extraction Kit was used to extract genomic DNA from the blood cell samples. Sequencing used PBMCs. The clonotype was recovered from a woman between 40 and 50 years old in good health and CMV-seropositive. The chain is made from TRBV5-4 and TRBJ1-1, with 7 middle bases fitting TRBD1. The CDR3 amino acid sequence is: CASSLRQGREAFF. The base sequence is TGTGCCAGCAGCCTGAGACAGGGTCGAGAAGCTTTCTTT.